Presented here are 24 T cell receptor beta chains from one specimen sequenced in a study of cytomegalovirus exposure and HLA in healthy donors (dated by TCRdb to about 2017). The library was generated by the immunoSEQ multiplex PCR assay. For the multiplex PCR, a mixture combining 60 forward primers for TCR Vbeta segments and 13 reverse primers for TCR Jbeta segments was used. Not all clones reach the TCRdb copy of this immuneACCESS table, which keeps in-frame sequences only. Checked studies attribute under half of the gap to unresolved V genes and leave the rest unexplained. The sample records some 190,000 clones, more than 75% of which are singletons. In total, the top ten clones hold around 1.2% of the sample. The sample was PBMCs. Receptors were obtained from a man aged 25-40 years in good health and CMV-seronegative.

The rearrangement uses TRBV6-1 and TRBJ1-2; a possible D gene is TRBD1 (5 bases). In germline, CDR1 is MNHNS, CDR2 SASEGT. Trimming pared 4 bases from V and 0 bases from J, leaving 18 bases between. There are 17 residues in the CDR3. CDR3 coding DNA: TGTGCCAGCAGTGTACTTCGGGTCGGGGGGGCTAACTATGGCTACACCTTC. It translates to CASSVLRVGGANYGYTF.

The rearrangement links TRBV6-1 to TRBJ1-1; D not resolved. V was clipped by 2 bases and J by 5 bases, with 15 bases between them. In germline, CDR1 is MNHNS, CDR2 SASEGT. The CDR3 covers 15 residues. The CDR3 DNA follows: TGTGCCAGCAGTGAATACCCGGAGGGTCAGACTGAAGCTTTCTTT. This sequence encodes CASSEYPEGQTEAFF.

Notes on this clone: The junction differs from germline at one of its ends, possibly a read error. The rearrangement links TRBV30 to TRBJ2-6, with D possibly TRBD1 on 6 matching bases. CDR1 and CDR2 (germline): GTSNPN, SVGIG (reference sequence). CDR3 length equals 15 residues. DNA for the CDR3: TGTGCCTTAATAATTGGGGGCACTGGGGCCAACGGCCTGACTTTC. Amino acid sequence: CALIIGGTGANGLTF.

This chain uses TRBV9 with TRBJ2-3, with a possible D match to TRBD2 (7 bases). The germline V gene encodes CDR1 SGDLS and CDR2 YYNGEE. This CDR3 has 15 residues. The V end lost 2 bases, the J end lost 6 bases, and 16 bases lay between the germline ends. Written as DNA, the CDR3 is TGTGCCAGCAGCGTGGGGGCGGGAGCGGGCGATACGCAGTATTTT. Protein: CASSVGAGAGDTQYF.

This clone was seen just once. The J gene is TRBJ1-1, the V gene TRBV6-6, with D tentatively TRBD1 (5 bases). CDR1 is MNHNY and CDR2 is SVGAGI in the germline V gene (reference sequence). This CDR3 is 15 amino acids long. With 7 bases removed from V and 0 bases from J, the gap between germline ends came to 15 bases. The CDR3 is CASTKPDRLNTEAFF. Written as DNA, the CDR3 is TGTGCCAGCACAAAACCCGACAGATTGAACACTGAAGCTTTCTTT.

The V and J genes are TRBV9 and TRBJ2-2; no clear D gene. Germline CDR1 is SGDLS and CDR2 is YYNGEE. The CDR3 extends over 13 amino acids. Trimming removed 4 bases at V and 4 bases at J, with 8 bases between. The CDR3 protein is CASSPVRTGELFF. The CDR3 DNA follows: TGTGCCAGCAGCCCAGTTCGCACCGGGGAGCTGTTTTTT.

The CDR3 sequence is CASSPRGQGSYEQYF. In DNA, the CDR3 is TGTGCCAGCTCACCACGGGGACAGGGATCCTACGAGCAGTACTTC. This chain connects TRBV18 to TRBJ2-7; TRBD1 matches 9 bases. The CDR3 is 15 residues long. CDR1 and CDR2 (germline): KGHSH, LQKENI. V lost 1 base and J lost 1; bases outside the gene matches: 2.

J is TRBJ1-2 and V is TRBV30; tentative D call: TRBD1 (5 bases). The CDR3 runs 11 residues. CDR1 is GTSNPN, CDR2 SVGIG, per germline (reference sequence). V was shortened by 7 bases and J by 10 bases, with 16 bases between the two germline ends. The CDR3 nucleotides are TGTGCCTACGATCCAAAAGGGGACTACACCTTC. Amino acids: CAYDPKGDYTF.

The chain carries TRBV6-6 and TRBJ1-6, with 7 bases fitting TRBD1. The V and J ends lost 4 bases and 8 bases, in that order; junction bases with no gene match: 8. CDR3 size: 15 residues. Germline CDR1 and CDR2: MNHNY and SVGAGI (reference sequence). CDR3 residues: CASSLEGQTYSPLHF. In nucleotides, the CDR3 is TGTGCCAGCAGTTTGGAGGGACAGACTTATTCACCCCTCCACTTT.

The rearrangement links TRBV7-9 to TRBJ1-2; D remains ambiguous. The ends were cut back, 6 bases at V and 8 bases at J, with 13 bases in the middle. The CDR3 is made up of 12 amino acids. CDR1 SEHNR and CDR2 FQNEAQ come from the germline V gene (reference sequence). CDR3 protein: CASSQGGRGYTF. CDR3 in DNA: TGTGCCAGCAGTCAAGGCGGGAGGGGCTACACCTTC. Supplemented by reference TRBV7-9 and TRBJ1-2, the full variable domain reads DTGVSQNPRHKITKRGQNVTFRCDPISEHNRLYWYRQTLGQGPEFLTYFQNEAQLEKSRLLSDRFSAERPKGSFSTLEIQRTEQGDSAMYLCASSQGGRGYTFGSGTRLTVV.

The chain recombines TRBV5-1 with TRBJ2-2; D perhaps matches TRBD1 (6 bases). Trimming pared 4 bases from V and 0 bases from J, leaving 13 bases between. The CDR3 loop spans 16 amino acids. Germline CDR1 reads SGHRS; CDR2 reads YFSETQ. The CDR3 sequence is CASSGHRVANTGELFF. The CDR3 DNA follows: TGCGCCAGCAGCGGACACAGGGTAGCGAACACCGGGGAGCTGTTTTTT.

This sequence joins TRBV7-2 and TRBJ2-5, with D possibly being TRBD1 (5 bases). This CDR3 is 14 amino acids long. Deletions cut 0 bases from V and 4 bases from J, with 9 bases between. CDR1 SGHTA and CDR2 FQGNSA come from the germline V gene. The DNA for the CDR3 is TGTGCCAGCAGCTTAGCGGCCAGGGTAGAGACCCAGTACTTC. It specifies CASSLAARVETQYF.

The J gene is TRBJ2-5, the V gene TRBV27, with TRBD1 matching over 7 bases. The J call is in doubt because the DNA end fits TRBJ2-7 better. CDR1 is MNHEY, CDR2 SMNVEV, per germline (reference sequence). This CDR3 spans 15 amino acids. The CDR3 reads CASSPRDRTSYEQYF. The CDR3 DNA reads TGTGCCAGCAGTCCCCGGGACAGAACGTCCTACGAGCAGTACTTC.

This chain joins TRBV19 and TRBJ1-2; 7 nucleotides align to TRBD1. In germline, CDR1 is LNHDA, CDR2 SQIVND (reference sequence). The CDR3 has 14 residues. Trimming took 7 bases from V and 4 from J; bases not matched to a gene: 9. CDR3 sequence reads: CASKSRDRPYGYTF. In nucleotides, the CDR3 is TGTGCCAGTAAAAGTCGGGACAGACCCTATGGCTACACCTTC.

This clone was seen a handful of times. The CDR3 loop reads CASSLFAGGPYEQYF. DNA of the CDR3: TGTGCCAGCAGTTTATTCGCGGGAGGGCCCTACGAGCAGTACTTC. V is TRBV27 and J is TRBJ2-7; 9 nucleotides match TRBD2. Trimming cost V 1 base and J 2 bases; bases outside gene matches: 3. This CDR3 has 15 amino acids. Germline V gives CDR1 MNHEY, CDR2 SMNVEV (reference sequence).

This rearrangement joins TRBV2 to TRBJ2-4; 7 bases align to TRBD1. The ends lost 10 bases at V and 11 bases at J; junction bases unmatched: 11. Germline-derived CDR1 and CDR2 are SNHLY and FYNNEI. The CDR3 has 12 residues. This chain's CDR3 is CATRDRRLVQYF. DNA for the CDR3: TGTGCCACCAGGGACAGACGACTCGTTCAGTACTTC.

V and J are TRBV19 and TRBJ2-3; a possible D gene is TRBD2 (5 bases). CDR3 length: 11 amino acids. With 9 bases removed from V and 1 base from J, the gap between germline ends came to 5 bases. Germline CDR1 reads LNHDA; CDR2 reads SQIVND (reference sequence). CDR3 in amino acids: CASGGTDTQYF. In nucleotides, the CDR3 is TGTGCCAGCGGGGGCACAGATACGCAGTATTTT.

The chain combines TRBV5-4 with TRBJ2-1, with 16 bases identical to TRBD2. V dropped 4 bases and J dropped 9; count of bases not matched to a gene: 4. The CDR3 covers 15 residues. The germline CDR1 and CDR2 sequences are SGHNT and YYREEE (reference sequence). CDR3 protein: CASSPGLAGGVEQFF. CDR3 bases: TGTGCCAGCAGCCCGGGACTAGCGGGAGGGGTTGAGCAGTTCTTC.

The gene calls are TRBV10-1 and TRBJ2-7, with 8 bases aligning to TRBD2. The CDR3 totals 13 residues. CDR1 and CDR2 from the germline V gene are WNHNN and SYGVQD (reference sequence). J lost 2 bases, V lost 6 bases, and 3 bases had no gene match. CDR3 residues: CASRPGGTYEQYF. The CDR3 nucleotides read TGCGCCAGCAGGCCGGGGGGGACCTACGAGCAGTACTTC.

The gene calls are TRBV20-1 and TRBJ1-1; TRBD1 agrees at 8 bases. The V gene end was trimmed by 8 bases and the J gene end by 4 bases; junction bases not matched to a gene: 3. Germline V gene sequence: CDR1 DFQATT, CDR2 SNEGSKA (reference sequence). The CDR3 is made up of 11 amino acids. The CDR3 sequence is CSTDRGTEAFF. The DNA for the CDR3 is TGCAGTACCGACAGGGGCACTGAAGCTTTCTTT.

This clone turned up a few times. The germline gene is not matched at one end of the junction; a read error may be the cause. The V gene is TRBV6-1, the J gene TRBJ2-2, with 9 bases that match TRBD2. CDR1 and CDR2 (germline): MNHNS, SASEGT. The CDR3 runs to 15 residues. In DNA, the CDR3 is TGTGCCAGCAGAGAAGGACTAGCGTCCGCCGGGGAGCTGTTTTTT. Translating gives CASREGLASAGELFF.

A few counts support this clone. The genes are TRBV7-9 and TRBJ1-2, with TRBD1 identical over 9 bases. Germline V gene data show CDR1 as SEHNR and CDR2 as FQNEAQ (reference sequence). This CDR3 is built from 15 residues. Trimming removed 5 bases from V and 6 bases from J; junction bases left unmatched: 10. The CDR3 spells CASSDRGEGEHGYTF. The CDR3 nucleotides are TGTGCCAGCAGCGACAGGGGGGAAGGGGAACATGGCTACACCTTC.

This clone appeared a few times. The chain has TRBV25-1 and TRBJ1-6; D may be TRBD1 (6 bases). Germline CDR1 and CDR2: MGHDK and SYGVNS. This CDR3 contains 14 residues. V was trimmed by 6 bases and J by 5 bases, leaving 11 bases between them. As DNA, the CDR3 is TGTGCCAGCAGGGACAGTCGGAATAATTCACCCCTCCACTTT. As protein: CASRDSRNNSPLHF.

This chain links TRBV7-2 with TRBJ1-4; D not resolved. Germline CDR1 reads SGHTA; CDR2 reads FQGNSA. V was trimmed by 1 base and J by 0 bases, leaving 9 bases between them. The CDR3 runs 16 residues. The CDR3 sequence: CASSLGLAATNEKLFF. The CDR3 bases are TGTGCCAGCAGCTTAGGATTGGCAGCAACTAATGAAAAACTGTTTTTT.